The 24 T cell receptor beta chains below were found in one sample sequenced in a study of cytomegalovirus exposure and HLA in healthy donors. The method was immunoSEQ multiplex PCR; TCRdb's version includes in-frame clones alone and lacks a portion of them. The data contain about 63,000 clones, around 95% of them seen just once; the ten biggest clones take up 7%. Sequenced sample: PBMCs. These receptors were collected from a young woman in good health and CMV-seropositive.

The gene calls are TRBV11-2 and TRBJ2-7, with 7 bases matching TRBD1. The CDR3 extends over 15 amino acids. Germline loops: CDR1 SGHAT, CDR2 FQNNGV. The trim removed 5 bases at V and 0 bases at J, leaving 7 bases unmatched. The CDR3 DNA reads TGTGCCAGCAGCCCAATACAGGGGAGCTCCTACGAGCAGTACTTC. This gives the protein CASSPIQGSSYEQYF.

The chain carries TRBV5-5 and TRBJ1-5, with D possibly being TRBD1 (5 bases). Looked up from germline, CDR1 is SGHKS and CDR2 is YYEKEE (reference sequence). Trimming took off 0 bases at V and 3 bases at J, with 13 bases between the two ends. The CDR3 is made up of 16 amino acids. The CDR3 DNA reads as TGTGCCAGCAGCTTGGACACACAGGAGTACAATCAGCCCCAGCATTTT. Its translation is CASSLDTQEYNQPQHF.

The rearrangement uses TRBV11-2 and TRBJ2-1, with 7 nucleotides matching TRBD1. The J segment lost 10 bases and the V segment lost 2 bases, leaving 8 bases of the junction unmatched. CDR3 length: 14 residues. The germline gives CDR1 SGHAT, CDR2 FQNNGV. The CDR3: CASSLNTGAEEQFF. The CDR3 bases are TGTGCCAGCAGCTTAAATACAGGGGCGGAAGAGCAGTTCTTC. The entire variable domain, with the rest obtained from reference TRBV11-2 and TRBJ2-1, is as follows: EAGVAQSPRYKIIEKRQSVAFWCNPISGHATLYWYQQILGQGPKLLIQFQNNGVVDDSQLPKDRFSAERLKGVDSTLKIQPAKLEDSAVYLCASSLNTGAEEQFFGPGTRLTVL.

This sequence joins TRBV10-3 and TRBJ1-1; 9 bases match TRBD1. CDR1 is ENHRY, CDR2 SYGVKD, per germline. There are 16 residues in the CDR3. Unmatched junction bases numbered 12, after V lost 10 bases and J lost 0 bases. Here the CDR3 DNA reads TGTGCCAGCAGGGGGGGACAGGGAAGAATGAACACTGAAGCTTTCTTT. This codes for CASRGGQGRMNTEAFF.

The V gene is TRBV5-1, the J gene TRBJ2-7; no clear D gene. This CDR3 region has 12 residues. Germline CDR1 SGHRS, CDR2 YFSETQ. Trimming stripped 1 base from V and 4 bases from J, with 6 bases between. CDR3 residues: CASSLIPYEQYF. The CDR3 DNA sequence: TGCGCCAGCAGCTTGATCCCTTACGAGCAGTACTTC.

In this sample, this clone turned up once. The CDR3 sequence: CAWRRLPADTQYF. The CDR3 coding sequence is TGTGCCTGGAGGAGGCTACCGGCGGATACGCAGTATTTT. The gene calls are TRBV30 and TRBJ2-3; D not resolved. The CDR3 runs 13 residues. Germline V lookup: CDR1 GTSNPN, CDR2 SVGIG (reference sequence). Trimming took off 3 bases at V and 6 bases at J, with 13 bases between the two ends.

V usage is TRBV5-1 and J usage is TRBJ2-6, with D hard to call. The length of the CDR3 is 14 residues. The germline CDR1 and CDR2 sequences are SGHRS and YFSETQ. The V and J ends lost 5 bases and 0 bases respectively, with 6 bases between them. DNA for the CDR3: TGCGCCAGCAGTCGGAGCTCTGGGGCCAACGTCCTGACTTTC. This codes for CASSRSSGANVLTF.

The gene calls are TRBV27 and TRBJ1-2, with 9 bases aligning to TRBD1. V gave up 7 bases and J gave up 5 bases; unmatched junction bases: 8. The CDR3 is 14 amino acids. Germline CDR1 reads MNHEY; CDR2 reads SMNVEV (reference sequence). CDR3 nucleotide sequence: TGTGCCAGCACCGGTTCGGGGACAGGGTATGGCTACACCTTC. Residues: CASTGSGTGYGYTF.

V and J are TRBV2 and TRBJ1-4, with D possibly matching TRBD1 (5 bases). The CDR3 sequence is 14 residues long. Germline V gene sequence: CDR1 SNHLY, CDR2 FYNNEI. V was trimmed by 7 bases and J by 0 bases, leaving 9 bases between them. The CDR3 loop is CASKEGATNEKLFF. The CDR3 bases are TGTGCCAGCAAAGAAGGGGCAACTAATGAAAAACTGTTTTTT.

The chain is built from TRBV25-1 and TRBJ1-5; D gene uncertain. CDR1 and CDR2 (germline): MGHDK, SYGVNS. The CDR3 consists of 13 residues. The V gene lost 6 bases and the J gene lost 2 bases, with 8 bases spanning the gap. CDR3 amino acids: CASSTDGNQPQHF. The DNA for the CDR3 is TGTGCCAGCAGCACAGATGGCAATCAGCCCCAGCATTTT.

J is TRBJ2-7 and V is TRBV27; 10 bases map to TRBD1. The V segment lost 5 bases and the J segment 3 bases; nucleotides outside the gene matches: 4. CDR1 is MNHEY, CDR2 SMNVEV, per germline (reference sequence). The CDR3 length is 14 residues. The CDR3 DNA is TGTGCCAGCAGTCTCGGGACAGGGGTCTACGAGCAGTACTTC. Translation: CASSLGTGVYEQYF.

This chain joins TRBV27 and TRBJ2-1, with a possible D match to TRBD2 (6 bases). V dropped 5 bases and J dropped 8 bases, with 19 bases sitting between them. The CDR3 has 15 amino acids. The germline CDR1 and CDR2 sequences are MNHEY and SMNVEV (reference sequence). CDR3 loop: CASSNTWGVLDEQFF. CDR3 nucleotide sequence: TGTGCCAGCAGTAACACGTGGGGGGTCTTGGATGAGCAGTTCTTC.

V and J are TRBV5-1 and TRBJ2-1, with D tentatively TRBD2 (6 bases). The CDR3 spans 16 residues. Germline assignment: CDR1 SGHRS and CDR2 YFSETQ. V was trimmed by 0 bases and J by 4 bases, leaving 14 bases between them. CDR3 nucleotides: TGCGCCAGCAGCTTGGATATGGGAGGTCCTTACAATGAGCAGTTCTTC. This codes for CASSLDMGGPYNEQFF.

V usage is TRBV10-2 and J usage is TRBJ2-1; TRBD2 matches 9 bases. The CDR3 runs 14 residues. Germline loops: CDR1 WSHSY, CDR2 SAAADI. The ends lost 6 bases at V and 8 bases at J; junction bases unmatched: 8. The CDR3 loop reads CASSPIAGVDEQFF. CDR3 DNA sequence: TGCGCCAGCAGCCCAATAGCGGGAGTCGATGAGCAGTTCTTC.

This clone was detected only once. This rearrangement joins TRBV15 to TRBJ2-7, with 9 bases that match TRBD2. This CDR3 spans 16 amino acids. CDR1 and CDR2 from the germline V gene are LNHNV and YYDKDF (reference sequence). V lost 4 bases to trimming and J lost 0 bases; unmatched junction nucleotides: 7. CDR3 in DNA: TGTGCCACCAGCACGATGAGCGGGAGGAGCTCCTACGAGCAGTACTTC. This translates into CATSTMSGRSSYEQYF.

The chain recombines TRBV6-1 with TRBJ1-5; tentatively, D is TRBD1 (6 bases). V was clipped by 6 bases and J by 5 bases, with 11 bases between them. Per germline, CDR1 MNHNS and CDR2 SASEGT. The CDR3 spans 13 residues. This chain's CDR3 is CASRGQLDQPQHF. The DNA for the CDR3 is TGTGCCAGCAGAGGACAGTTAGATCAGCCCCAGCATTTT.

The CDR3 region is CASSSRAEYEQYF. For the CDR3, the DNA is TGTGCCAGTAGTAGCCGCGCGGAGTACGAGCAGTACTTC. This rearrangement joins TRBV19 to TRBJ2-7; no firm D call. Trimming took off 4 bases at V and 4 bases at J, with 11 bases between the two ends. The CDR3 is 13 amino acids. Germline V gives CDR1 LNHDA, CDR2 SQIVND (reference sequence).

This chain uses TRBV4-1 with TRBJ1-1; D is unclear. Trimming shortened V by 1 base and J by 0 bases, and 12 bases separated the two germline ends. The length of the CDR3 is 16 residues. Per the germline V gene, CDR1 is MGHRA and CDR2 is YSYEKL. The CDR3 DNA sequence: TGCGCCAGCAGCCAAGCTGAAAGAGGCATGAACACTGAAGCTTTCTTT. It is translated as CASSQAERGMNTEAFF.

The chain has TRBV2 and TRBJ1-2, with 11 bases aligning to TRBD1. Germline assignment: CDR1 SNHLY and CDR2 FYNNEI. The CDR3 extends over 16 amino acids. The V and J ends lost 2 bases and 6 bases, in that order; junction bases with no gene match: 8. The CDR3 nucleotides are TGTGCCAGCAGTGAAAATTTGGGACAGGGGGGAAATGGCTACACCTTC. Amino acids: CASSENLGQGGNGYTF.

V gene TRBV4-3 combines with J gene TRBJ2-1, with TRBD2 matching over 10 bases. V lost 3 bases and J lost 4; bases outside the gene matches: 6. In germline, CDR1 is LGHNA, CDR2 YSLEER. The CDR3 has 16 residues. The CDR3 DNA reads as TGCGCCAGCAGCCACCTAGCGGGGGCGAATTACAATGAGCAGTTCTTC. The encoded protein is CASSHLAGANYNEQFF.

V gene TRBV6-5 combines with J gene TRBJ2-1; D perhaps matches TRBD1 (6 bases). The CDR3 extends over 16 amino acids. Looked up from germline, CDR1 is MNHEY and CDR2 is SVGAGI. V was trimmed by 2 bases and J by 9 bases, leaving 20 bases between them. The CDR3 DNA sequence: TGTGCCAGCAGTTACGGAGACCCAACCTGGGGGCTTGAGCAGTTCTTC. It codes for CASSYGDPTWGLEQFF.

The V gene is TRBV7-2, the J gene TRBJ1-3, with TRBD1 matching 8 bases. This CDR3 is built from 15 residues. Germline CDR1 is SGHTA and CDR2 is FQGNSA. After removal of 6 bases from V and 8 bases from J, the junction contained 12 bases not matched to a gene. The CDR3 sequence is CASSFRSGQEYTIYF. The CDR3 DNA follows: TGTGCCAGCAGTTTTCGGTCGGGACAGGAATACACCATATATTTT.

This chain connects TRBV27 to TRBJ1-2; a weak D match, TRBD1 (6 bases). CDR3 length: 14 amino acids. Germline CDR1 and CDR2: MNHEY and SMNVEV (reference sequence). V lost 5 bases, J lost 8 bases, and 18 bases lay in between. The CDR3 here is CASSLRDGGLGYTF. CDR3 sequence (DNA): TGTGCCAGCAGTCTCAGGGACGGGGGGCTCGGCTACACCTTC.

The V gene is TRBV5-1, the J gene TRBJ1-4, with 7 nucleotides matching TRBD1. The germline V gene encodes CDR1 SGHRS and CDR2 YFSETQ. The CDR3 loop spans 15 amino acids. V was pared by 3 bases and J by 0 bases, with 2 bases of the junction left unmatched. This chain's CDR3 is CASSYGQATNEKLFF. CDR3 bases: TGCGCCAGCAGCTACGGACAGGCAACTAATGAAAAACTGTTTTTT.